The source of this T cell receptor beta chain is a study of shared clonotypes between healthy human individuals. Points from the study as a whole: Only blood underwent sampling, and tissue repertoires likely differ. Compared with memory subsets, naive subsets generally had larger estimated richness. Limitation of the genetic and exposure-history diversity represented came from the few donors.

This CDR3 contains 15 residues. Trimming at V came to 7 bases and at J to 7 bases, leaving 10 bases not matched to a gene. Germline assignment: CDR1 SEHNR and CDR2 FQNEAQ (reference sequence). Some clones are missing from TCRdb's copy, which holds only in-frame ones; the method was immunoSEQ multiplex PCR. The repertoire holds about 380,000 clones, with approximately 97% as singletons. This clone has just one count. Its cognate antigen is unknown. In CD8 memory, CD45RO+ cells were put together with CCR7-negative CD45RA+ TemRA cells. Sequenced: memory CD8+ T cells sorted from blood. Indicated subset: CD45RO+ cells pooled with CCR7-negative TemRA cells. The rearrangement links TRBV7-9 to TRBJ2-1; TRBD2 matches at 10 bases. The origin of this receptor is a man aged 25 to 45 in good health. The DNA of the CDR3 is TGTGCCAGCACCCCCTCTAGCGGGAGTCTAAATGAGCAGTTCTTC. Amino acid sequence: CASTPSSGSLNEQFF.